This record looks at one TCR beta chain sequence and its context. These data come from a study of blood T cell repertoires in COVID-19. Study-level information: Sites in the United States, Italy and Spain provided acute and convalescent COVID-19 samples. From T cells, B-cell-depleted T cells, or PBMCs came the material, which was cDNA or gDNA.

V trimming: 2 bases; J trimming: 2 bases; junction bases outside the gene matches: 19. From germline, CDR1 is MNHEY and CDR2 SVGEGT. This CDR3 is 20 amino acids long. As originally analysed: Amplification of reference gene primers provided the estimated nucleated cell counts. Sequencing was performed with immunoSEQ multiplex PCR; in TCRdb, only in-frame clones are kept and a portion is missing. Clonal size and the V and J genes are those of that table, whereas D and trimming came from the DNA. The table has 150,000 to 200,000 clones, about nine tenths seen once. The specimen sequenced was peripheral blood. The receptor was isolated from a man in his sixties with active or convalescent COVID-19. V gene TRBV6-2 or TRBV6-3 combines with J gene TRBJ2-3, with 7 bases that match TRBD2. The CDR3 region has the DNA TGTGCCAGCAGTTACCGGTGGTCGGGGACTATCGGGGTCGACACAGATACGCAGTATTTT. Protein: CASSYRWSGTIGVDTDTQYF.